The rows below give T cell receptor beta chains drawn from one sample of a study of CD8 T cells in ankylosing spondylitis. TCRdb reanalysed the 5' RACE reads using MiXCR and keeps one entry per CDR3 protein. The sample holds 750,000 to 850,000 distinct CDR3 sequences, 12% seen once. Sequences were obtained from blood, either unsorted or a sorted T cell fraction (not recorded which). All receptors come from a male donor with ankylosing spondylitis. Each CDR3 is given with its conserved first and last residue. The D gene is left open where the match is weak. Only part of the rows carry a size: once, few, many, or a class if the clone is expanded.

J	D	size	V	CDR3	DNA
TRBJ1-2	.	few	TRBV4-2	CASSQYSATSWSGYTF	TGTGCCAGCAGCCAATATTCGGCAACCTCATGGTCTGGCTACACCTTC
TRBJ2-2	.	few	TRBV6-5	CASSYSRVGGELFF	TGTGCCAGCAGTTACTCAAGGGTTGGTGGGGAGCTGTTTTTT
TRBJ1-1	.	few	TRBV20-1	CSAKGWDTEAFF	TGCAGTGCCAAGGGGTGGGACACTGAAGCTTTCTTT
TRBJ2-3	.	few	TRBV24-1	CATSDSRYPATDTQYF	TGTGCCACCAGTGACTCGCGTTACCCGGCGACAGATACGCAGTATTTC
TRBJ2-3	TRBD2	few	TRBV12-3/TRBV12-4	CASSFSGRTDTQYF	TGTGCCAGCAGTTTTAGCGGGAGGACAGATACGCAGTATTTT
TRBJ1-2	TRBD1	few	TRBV5-1	CASRPGQGKYGYTF	TGCGCCAGCAGACCTGGACAGGGAAAATATGGCTACACCTTC
TRBJ2-7	TRBD2	many	TRBV27	CASSRGLAGSSYEQYF	TGTGCCAGCAGTCGAGGACTAGCGGGAAGCTCCTACGAGCAGTACTTC
TRBJ2-6	.	.	TRBV12-3/TRBV12-4	CASSPGLGSGANVLTF	TGTGCCAGCAGTCCGGGACTCGGATCTGGGGCCAACGTCCTGACTTTC
TRBJ2-3	.	.	TRBV7-9	CASSPRPYTQYF	TGTGCCAGCAGCCCTAGACCCTATACGCAGTATTTT
TRBJ2-3	.	many	TRBV7-2	CASSFHEGDTQYF	TGTGCCAGCAGCTTCCATGAGGGAGATACGCAGTATTTT
TRBJ2-7	.	few	TRBV7-2	CASSLSRDNSYEQYF	TGTGCCAGCAGCTTATCCCGGGACAACTCCTACGAGCAGTACTTC
TRBJ2-3	.	.	TRBV9	CASSVVARAGTDTQYF	TGTGCCAGCAGCGTAGTCGCGCGGGCCGGCACAGATACGCAGTATTTT
TRBJ1-1	.	few	TRBV5-1	CASSLGVDHTEAFF	TGCGCCAGCAGCTTGGGCGTCGACCACACTGAAGCTTTCTTT
TRBJ1-1	.	once	TRBV7-2	CASSSTQGTEAFF	TGTGCCAGCAGCTCCACCCAGGGAACTGAAGCTTTCTTT
TRBJ1-6	.	.	TRBV6-5	CASSYTLITGSPLHF	TGTGCCAGCAGTTACACACTGATCACCGGTTCACCCCTCCACTTT
TRBJ2-7	.	.	TRBV5-4	CASSARTSKSYEQYF	TGTGCCAGCAGCGCCCGAACGAGTAAGTCCTACGAGCAGTACTTC
TRBJ2-2	.	many	TRBV30	CAWNRANTGELFF	TGTGCCTGGAACAGGGCGAACACCGGGGAGCTGTTTTTT
TRBJ2-2	TRBD2	few	TRBV11-2	CASSFRPAGGSTGELFF	TGTGCCAGCAGCTTTCGGCCAGCGGGAGGATCCACCGGGGAGCTGTTTTTT
TRBJ2-5	.	few	TRBV2	CASIDQGLRETQYF	TGTGCCAGCATTGACCAGGGCCTAAGGGAGACCCAGTACTTC
TRBJ2-6	.	.	TRBV7-2	CASSKYRVSGANVLTF	TGTGCCAGCAGCAAATACAGGGTTTCTGGGGCCAACGTCCTGACTTTC
TRBJ2-1	TRBD1	few	TRBV11-2	CASSTRDSYNEQFF	TGTGCCAGCAGCACCAGGGACAGCTACAATGAGCAGTTCTTC
TRBJ1-5	.	.	TRBV7-2	CASSPRWDQPQHF	TGTGCCAGCAGCCCGCGTTGGGATCAGCCCCAGCATTTT
TRBJ2-5	.	many	TRBV29-1	CSVEDLGWDETQYF	TGCAGCGTTGAAGATCTGGGGTGGGATGAGACCCAGTACTTC
TRBJ1-6	.	few	TRBV20-1	CSAREVSFIDSPLHF	TGCAGTGCTAGAGAGGTGTCCTTTATAGATTCACCCCTCCACTTT
TRBJ2-7	.	.	TRBV21-1	CASSKGSGRGYEQYF	TGTGCCAGCAGCAAAGGGTCCGGGAGGGGATACGAGCAGTACTTC
TRBJ2-7	TRBD1	few	TRBV5-6	CASGLDRGRYEQYF	TGTGCCAGCGGACTGGACAGGGGACGTTACGAGCAGTACTTC
TRBJ1-1	.	.	TRBV7-3	CASSPGDSTEAFF	TGTGCCAGCAGCCCCGGCGACAGCACTGAAGCTTTCTTT
TRBJ2-2	.	few	TRBV7-2	CASSFTRGAGELFF	TGTGCCAGCAGCTTCACTAGAGGGGCCGGGGAGCTGTTTTTT
TRBJ2-5	.	few	TRBV28	CASKPTGRGETQYF	TGTGCCAGCAAACCAACAGGGAGGGGAGAGACCCAGTACTTC
TRBJ1-5	.	.	TRBV4-2	CASSQVSDRGQPQHF	TGTGCCAGCAGCCAAGTCTCCGACCGGGGGCAGCCCCAGCATTTT
TRBJ2-7	TRBD1	few	TRBV5-6	CASSLDRGQFSEQYF	TGTGCCAGCAGCTTGGACAGGGGGCAATTTAGCGAGCAGTACTTC
TRBJ2-3	.	.	TRBV20-1	CSAISRTDTQYF	TGCAGTGCTATTTCTAGGACAGATACGCAGTATTTT
TRBJ2-7	TRBD1	.	TRBV20-1	CSGLGQGFSYEQYF	TGCTCCGGCCTAGGACAGGGGTTTTCCTACGAGCAGTACTTC
TRBJ1-6	TRBD1	.	TRBV6-1	CASGRTGVSPLHF	TGTGCCAGCGGGAGGACAGGGGTATCGCCCCTCCACTTT
TRBJ2-5	TRBD2	.	TRBV20-1	CSAIRLAGGRETQYF	TGCAGTGCTATTCGACTAGCGGGGGGGCGGGAGACCCAGTACTTC
TRBJ1-4	.	.	TRBV4-2	CASSQSGRPAATNEKLFF	TGTGCCAGCAGCCAATCGGGCCGTCCGGCTGCAACTAATGAAAAACTGTTTTTT
TRBJ2-2	.	.	TRBV20-1	CSARDWGPGTGELFF	TGCAGTGCTAGAGATTGGGGGCCGGGCACCGGGGAGCTGTTTTTT
TRBJ1-5	.	few	TRBV20-1	CSASKRSGVSNQPQHF	TGCAGTGCTAGCAAACGATCTGGGGTTAGCAATCAGCCCCAGCATTTT
TRBJ1-1	TRBD1	.	TRBV6-5	CASSYGTGGTEAFF	TGTGCCAGCAGTTATGGGACAGGGGGCACTGAAGCTTTCTTT
TRBJ2-5	TRBD1	few	TRBV7-9	CASSTKDRTETRYF	TGTGCCAGCAGCACCAAGGACAGGACGGAGACCCGGTACTTC
TRBJ2-1	TRBD2	.	TRBV4-1	CASSQAAGGYNEQFF	TGCGCCAGCAGCCAAGCAGCGGGGGGGTACAATGAGCAGTTCTTC
TRBJ2-2	.	many	TRBV5-1	CASSEIPGLSSTGELFF	TGCGCCAGCAGCGAGATACCGGGACTGTCAAGCACCGGGGAGCTGTTTTTT
TRBJ2-5	TRBD2	few	TRBV5-1	CASSPPRGGIFEETQYF	TGCGCCAGCAGCCCGCCCCGGGGAGGGATATTCGAAGAGACCCAGTACTTC
TRBJ2-5	.	.	TRBV5-8	CASSAGWAGETQYF	TGTGCCAGCAGTGCCGGCTGGGCCGGAGAGACCCAGTACTTC
TRBJ2-5	.	many	TRBV29-1	CSVEPGSQETQYF	TGCAGCGTTGAACCGGGAAGCCAAGAGACCCAGTACTTC
TRBJ1-4	TRBD1	few	TRBV20-1	CSAAQGVISKLFF	TGCAGTGCTGCACAGGGGGTAATATCAAAACTGTTTTTT
TRBJ1-2	TRBD1	few	TRBV7-2	CASSRDRVKGYTF	TGTGCCAGCAGCCGGGACAGGGTAAAAGGCTACACCTTC
TRBJ1-2	.	few	TRBV30	CAWGIGPINYGYTF	TGTGCCTGGGGGATTGGGCCTATTAACTATGGCTACACCTTC
TRBJ2-4	TRBD1	few	TRBV27	CASTSGVTGGVWYF	TGTGCCAGCACCTCAGGAGTGACAGGGGGGGTCTGGTACTTC
TRBJ1-2	.	few	TRBV6-5	CASSYFRPDNYGYTF	TGTGCCAGCAGTTACTTCCGCCCCGATAACTATGGCTACACCTTC
TRBJ2-3	.	many	TRBV7-2	CASSLGAGRGTDTQYF	TGTGCCAGCAGCTTAGGGGCCGGGAGAGGCACAGATACGCAGTATTTT